The sequence of this T cell receptor beta chain was determined in a study of CD8+CD57+ T cells in acquired aplastic anemia. This clonotype has a single count. CDR3 and TCR beta VDJ profiling relied on a genomic DNA template. TCRdb fed the reads into MiXCR, producing one record per CDR3 protein. The table includes about 220,000 distinct CDR3 sequences, 34% detected once. The source is a human donor in good health, serving as a control. Sample: sorted CD4+, CD8+, or CD8+CD57+ T cells (not recorded which) from PBMCs.

Written as DNA, the CDR3 is TGTGCCAGCATCCTTATCCGGATTGGGGGCTACACCTTC. It yields the protein CASILIRIGGYTF. This chain joins TRBV2 and TRBJ1-2, with D uncertain. CDR3 length: 13 amino acids. The V gene lost 7 bases and the J gene lost 8 bases, with 17 bases spanning the gap. Looked up from germline, CDR1 is SNHLY and CDR2 is FYNNEI.